This passage covers 26 T cell receptor beta chains from one sample sequenced in a study of technical replicates of blood from a few donors. TCRdb's copy holds only in-frame clones and misses some; the assay was immunoSEQ multiplex PCR. This sample has 85,000 or so clones, with approximately 93% found just once. Sequencing used T cells isolated from PBMCs. All receptors derive from a human donor in good health.

The chain links TRBV19 to TRBJ1-5, with 9 bases identical to TRBD1. J was trimmed by 6 bases and V by 7 bases; bases with no gene match: 10. CDR1 and CDR2 (germline): LNHDA, SQIVND (reference sequence). The CDR3 length is 15 residues. CDR3 in amino acids: CASTSGTGISQPQHF. CDR3 nucleotides: TGTGCCAGTACCTCTGGGACAGGGATCAGTCAGCCCCAGCATTTT.

In DNA form, the CDR3 reads TGTGCCAGCAGTCTGGGAGGTTCGGGAAACACCATATATTTT. It yields the protein CASSLGGSGNTIYF. The chain employs TRBV25-1 and TRBJ1-3; D is unresolved. Germline-derived CDR1 and CDR2 are MGHDK and SYGVNS. With 5 bases removed from V and 4 bases from J, the gap between germline ends came to 12 bases. The CDR3 runs 14 residues.

J is TRBJ2-7 and V is TRBV7-9; 11 bases are shared with TRBD1. Germline lookup yields CDR1 SEHNR and CDR2 FQNEAQ (reference sequence). The CDR3 consists of 17 residues. J was trimmed by 0 bases and V by 2 bases; bases with no gene match: 6. The CDR3 region has the DNA TGTGCCAGCAGCTTAATGAGCGGACAGGGGGCCTCCTACGAGCAGTACTTC. Translating gives CASSLMSGQGASYEQYF.

The V and J genes are TRBV5-1 and TRBJ2-4; 9 positions match TRBD1. Germline CDR1 reads SGHRS; CDR2 reads YFSETQ. CDR3 length: 15 residues. Trimming cost V 0 bases and J 6 bases; bases outside gene matches: 4. The CDR3 DNA sequence: TGCGCCAGCAGCTTGGGACAGGGGGAGGGAAACATTCAGTACTTC. As protein: CASSLGQGEGNIQYF.

V gene TRBV5-1 combines with J gene TRBJ1-4; TRBD1 is a possible D gene (5 bases). The CDR3 extends over 16 amino acids. Germline CDR1 SGHRS, CDR2 YFSETQ. Trimming cost V 4 bases and J 4 bases, with 17 bases left between them. The CDR3 coding sequence is TGCGCCAGCAGCCCCGAGGGGAGGGGCCATAATGAAAAACTGTTTTTT. Protein sequence: CASSPEGRGHNEKLFF.

This sequence joins TRBV7-3 and TRBJ2-1, with 8 bases fitting TRBD2. The V gene's germline CDR1 is SGHTA and CDR2 FQGTGA. Unmatched junction bases numbered 1, after V lost 1 base and J lost 2 bases. CDR3 length: 15 residues. The CDR3 DNA reads as TGTGCCAGCAGCTTAAACGGGGGGGCCTACAATGAGCAGTTCTTC. Encoded protein: CASSLNGGAYNEQFF.

The gene calls are TRBV6-6 and TRBJ1-1; 7 bases are a match to TRBD1. The CDR3 has 14 amino acids. Trimming at V came to 7 bases and at J to 0 bases, leaving 5 bases not matched to a gene. CDR1 and CDR2 (germline): MNHNY, SVGAGI (reference sequence). This CDR3 is CASTLDRLNTEAFF. The CDR3 region has the DNA TGTGCCAGCACCCTGGACAGGTTGAACACTGAAGCTTTCTTT.

The gene calls are TRBV13 and TRBJ2-7; a possible D gene is TRBD2 (5 bases). Per germline, CDR1 PRHDT and CDR2 FYEKMQ (reference sequence). The CDR3 consists of 14 residues. V was pared by 5 bases and J by 0 bases, with 11 bases between. The DNA of the CDR3 is TGTGCCAGCAGCCTAGACTATAGCTCCTACGAGCAGTACTTC. Translating gives CASSLDYSSYEQYF.

This clone occurred once. The chain is built from TRBV2 and TRBJ2-3, with D unresolved. There are 11 residues in the CDR3. The V gene lost 2 bases and the J gene lost 10 bases, with 7 bases spanning the gap. Germline V gene lookup returns CDR1 SNHLY and CDR2 FYNNEI. The CDR3 region is CASSEWSSQYF. The CDR3 nucleotides read TGTGCCAGCAGTGAATGGAGCTCGCAGTATTTT.

This clone was seen only once. The chain links TRBV4-1 to TRBJ2-4; 9 nucleotides match TRBD1. V gave up 2 bases and J gave up 0 bases; unmatched junction bases: 8. The germline CDR1 and CDR2 sequences are MGHRA and YSYEKL. The CDR3 runs to 18 residues. CDR3 loop: CASSQTKDRGLAKNIQYF. The CDR3 DNA reads TGCGCCAGCAGCCAAACGAAGGACAGGGGCCTAGCCAAAAACATTCAGTACTTC.

The chain carries TRBV27 and TRBJ2-7, with 8 nucleotides matching TRBD2. Germline V gene sequence: CDR1 MNHEY, CDR2 SMNVEV (reference sequence). V gave up 8 bases and J gave up 7 bases; unmatched junction bases: 7. The CDR3 runs to 12 residues. CDR3 region: CASRTSSGEQYF. CDR3 coding DNA: TGTGCCAGCCGGACTAGCTCGGGTGAGCAGTACTTC.

The chain recombines TRBV19 with TRBJ2-7; the match to TRBD2 covers 13 bases. V shed 3 bases and J 2 bases; nucleotides not matched to a gene: 1. This CDR3 region has 15 residues. The germline CDR1 and CDR2 sequences are LNHDA and SQIVND (reference sequence). This chain's CDR3 is CASSMGTSGAYEQYF. The CDR3 region has the DNA TGTGCCAGTAGTATGGGGACTAGCGGGGCCTACGAGCAGTACTTC.

This rearrangement joins TRBV20-1 to TRBJ2-3; D remains ambiguous. Germline V lookup: CDR1 DFQATT, CDR2 SNEGSKA (reference sequence). This CDR3 has 10 residues. V was pared by 7 bases and J by 9 bases, with 11 bases between. In nucleotides, the CDR3 is TGCAGTGTAGAGCTGGTAACGCAGTATTTT. It codes for CSVELVTQYF.

The sample holds one count of this clone. The chain couples TRBV7-3 to TRBJ2-3; 7 positions match TRBD2. This CDR3 comprises 16 residues. CDR1 is SGHTA, CDR2 FQGTGA, per germline. The J segment lost 0 bases and the V segment lost 5 bases, leaving 8 bases of the junction unmatched. CDR3 bases: TGTGCCAGCAGCCCATACTTGGGGGGGAGCACAGATACGCAGTATTTT. It yields the protein CASSPYLGGSTDTQYF. Using reference TRBV7-3 and TRBJ2-3 for the parts outside the CDR3, the full variable domain is GAGVSQTPSNKVTEKGKYVELRCDPISGHTALYWYRQSLGQGPEFLIYFQGTGAADDSGLPNDRFFAVRPEGSVSTLKIQRTERGDSAVYLCASSPYLGGSTDTQYFGPGTRLTVL.

Here the CDR3 DNA reads TGTGCCAGCAGTGAATGGTCAGGCGGTGGGGGGGAGCAGTACTTC. It codes for CASSEWSGGGGEQYF. J is TRBJ2-7 and V is TRBV2, with a possible D match to TRBD2 (6 bases). The CDR3 has 15 residues. In germline, CDR1 is SNHLY, CDR2 FYNNEI. Trimming left V 2 bases short and J 7 bases short, with 18 bases between.

The V call is TRBV19, the J call TRBJ2-6; D remains unclear. Between the trimmed V and J ends, which lost 8 bases and 4 bases, there was a span of 9 bases. Germline V gives CDR1 LNHDA, CDR2 SQIVND (reference sequence). This CDR3 spans 13 amino acids. The CDR3 DNA follows: TGTGCCAGTCAAGGAGCGGGGGCCAACGTCCTGACTTTC. This sequence encodes CASQGAGANVLTF.

The chain is built from TRBV9 and TRBJ1-2; TRBD1 might be the D (5 bases). CDR3 length: 17 residues. CDR1 is SGDLS and CDR2 is YYNGEE in the germline V gene. The germline V and J ends were trimmed by 3 bases and 2 bases, with 20 bases remaining between them. CDR3 protein: CASSARGGRGRNYGYTF. CDR3 nucleotide sequence: TGTGCCAGCAGCGCCCGGGGGGGGAGGGGAAGGAACTATGGCTACACCTTC.

The chain recombines TRBV6-1 with TRBJ2-7, with TRBD1 matching 7 bases. Germline V gene data show CDR1 as MNHNS and CDR2 as SASEGT. The J segment lost 0 bases and the V segment lost 6 bases, leaving 8 bases of the junction unmatched. CDR3 length: 15 amino acids. In DNA, the CDR3 is TGTGCCAGCAGCGTGACAGGGCTGGGCTCCTACGAGCAGTACTTC. Encoded protein: CASSVTGLGSYEQYF.

The V and J genes are TRBV6-5 and TRBJ2-7; weak D call: TRBD1 (5 bases). Germline V gene data show CDR1 as MNHEY and CDR2 as SVGAGI. V dropped 8 bases and J dropped 5 bases, with 13 bases sitting between them. The CDR3 is 12 residues long. DNA for the CDR3: TGTGCCAGCGCCAGGGATATAAACGAGCAGTACTTC. Amino acid sequence: CASARDINEQYF.

The rearrangement links TRBV11-2 to TRBJ1-5, with D perhaps TRBD1 (6 bases). Trimming took off 2 bases at V and 6 bases at J, with 11 bases between the two ends. This CDR3 contains 14 residues. The germline CDR1 and CDR2 sequences are SGHAT and FQNNGV. The CDR3 bases are TGTGCCAGCAGCTTAAGCCGGACAGTTCAGCCCCAGCATTTT. Amino acid sequence: CASSLSRTVQPQHF. Using reference TRBV11-2 and TRBJ1-5 for the parts outside the CDR3, the full variable domain is EAGVAQSPRYKIIEKRQSVAFWCNPISGHATLYWYQQILGQGPKLLIQFQNNGVVDDSQLPKDRFSAERLKGVDSTLKIQPAKLEDSAVYLCASSLSRTVQPQHFGDGTRLSIL.

The genes are TRBV28 and TRBJ2-7, with TRBD1 matching over 7 bases. Germline loops: CDR1 MDHEN, CDR2 SYDVKM. The CDR3 is 14 residues long. The ends lost 3 bases at V and 2 bases at J; junction bases unmatched: 4. The CDR3 sequence: CASSFEGATYEQYF. DNA for the CDR3: TGTGCCAGCAGTTTTGAGGGGGCGACCTACGAGCAGTACTTC.

Details on this clone: The germline gene is not matched at one end of the junction; a read error may be the cause. This rearrangement joins TRBV7-2 to TRBJ1-2, with D hard to call. Germline V gives CDR1 SGHTA, CDR2 FQGNSA. The CDR3 loop spans 13 amino acids. The CDR3 sequence: CASTLLQVYGYTF. Written as DNA, the CDR3 is TGTGCCAGCACCTTACTCCAGGTTTATGGCTACACCTTC.

The chain links TRBV5-6 to TRBJ1-2, with TRBD1 identical over 8 bases. Trimming removed 4 bases from V and 4 bases from J; junction bases left unmatched: 9. The CDR3 is 15 amino acids. Germline-derived CDR1 and CDR2 are SGHDT and YYEEEE. In nucleotides, the CDR3 is TGTGCCAGCAGCGGCGACAGGGGACGCGGCTATGGCTACACCTTC. As protein: CASSGDRGRGYGYTF.

The chain recombines TRBV15 with TRBJ1-1; D unclear. Germline-derived CDR1 and CDR2 are LNHNV and YYDKDF (reference sequence). This CDR3 region has 14 residues. The V end was cut by 4 bases, the J end by 1 base, with 10 bases between. In DNA form, the CDR3 reads TGTGCCACCAGCACCCCACTAGGGAACACTGAAGCTTTCTTT. Its translation: CATSTPLGNTEAFF. The full variable domain, rest sourced from reference TRBV15 and TRBJ1-1, is DAMVIQNPRYQVTQFGKPVTLSCSQTLNHNVMYWYQQKSSQAPKLLFHYYDKDFNNEADTPDNFQSRRPNTSFCFLDIRSPGLGDTAMYLCATSTPLGNTEAFFGQGTRLTVV.

The gene calls are TRBV4-1 and TRBJ2-1; 9 nucleotides agree with TRBD1. V shed 2 bases and J 0 bases; nucleotides not matched to a gene: 14. The CDR3 runs to 20 residues. Germline V gene lookup returns CDR1 MGHRA and CDR2 YSYEKL. The CDR3 here is CASSQLKGQGFTRSYNEQFF. The CDR3 DNA reads TGCGCCAGCAGCCAATTGAAGGGACAGGGCTTTACCCGCTCCTACAATGAGCAGTTCTTC.

The rearrangement joins TRBV4-1 to TRBJ2-7, with 11 bases fitting TRBD1. V shed 5 bases and J 2 bases; nucleotides not matched to a gene: 8. CDR1 and CDR2 from the germline V gene are MGHRA and YSYEKL. CDR3 length: 16 residues. This CDR3 is CASSYHPGQGAYEQYF. The CDR3 DNA reads as TGCGCCAGCAGCTATCATCCGGGACAGGGGGCCTACGAGCAGTACTTC.